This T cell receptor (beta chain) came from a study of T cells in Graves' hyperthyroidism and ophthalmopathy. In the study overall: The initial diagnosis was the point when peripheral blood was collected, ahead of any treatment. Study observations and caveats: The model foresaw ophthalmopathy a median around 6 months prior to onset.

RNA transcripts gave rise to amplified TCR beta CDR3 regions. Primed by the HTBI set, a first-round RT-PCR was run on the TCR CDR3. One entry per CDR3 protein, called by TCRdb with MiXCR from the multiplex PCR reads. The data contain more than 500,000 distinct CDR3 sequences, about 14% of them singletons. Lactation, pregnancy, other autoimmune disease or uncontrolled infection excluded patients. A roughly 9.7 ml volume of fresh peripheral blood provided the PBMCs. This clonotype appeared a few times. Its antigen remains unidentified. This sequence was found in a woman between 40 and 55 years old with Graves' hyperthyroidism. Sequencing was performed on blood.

CDR3 protein: CASSLFSVPNTGELFF. In DNA form, the CDR3 reads TGTGCCAGCAGTTTATTTAGCGTCCCGAACACCGGGGAGCTGTTTTTT. This chain links TRBV28 with TRBJ2-2, with TRBD2 as a possible D gene (5 bases). V lost 1 base and J lost 0, with 9 bases in between. CDR1 is MDHEN, CDR2 SYDVKM, per germline. This CDR3 is built from 16 residues.